This TCR beta chain derives from a study of CD8 T cells in ankylosing spondylitis. Overall study findings and caveats: Disease-linked clones reportedly concentrated significantly in matched ankylosing spondylitis synovial fluid. Roughly 8 highly homologous variants made up a TCR beta motif that seemed to typify ankylosing spondylitis blood.

This clonotype has a handful of counts. The antigen is unknown. CDR3 length: 13 amino acids. V lost 3 bases, J lost 6 bases, and 12 bases lay in between. CDR1 and CDR2 from the germline V gene are DFQATT and SNEGSKA (reference sequence). TCRdb analysed the 5' RACE reads with MiXCR anew, one entry per CDR3 protein. The sample lists around 770,000 distinct CDR3 sequences, over 9.5% occurring once. The specimen sequenced was blood, either unsorted or a sorted T cell fraction (not recorded which). This rearrangement joins TRBV20-1 to TRBJ2-1; a possible D gene is TRBD2 (6 bases). The sequence was obtained from a male donor with ankylosing spondylitis. CDR3 sequence: CSASTGGVNEQFF. The CDR3 bases are TGCAGTGCTAGCACAGGAGGGGTCAATGAGCAGTTCTTC.